This note documents a single T cell receptor beta chain sequence. Amplification of TCR beta CDR3 regions used RNA as the template. Researchers ran a first-round RT-PCR on the TCR CDR3 using the HTBI primer set. TCRdb processed the multiplex PCR reads anew with MiXCR; each CDR3 protein has one entry. The table shows over 500,000 distinct CDR3 sequences, with 40% to 50% occurring only once. Trimming removed 6 bases from V and 8 bases from J, with 14 bases in between. The CDR3 has 13 residues. The sample comes from a study of T cells in Graves' hyperthyroidism and ophthalmopathy. This clonotype was sampled from an adult woman with Graves' disease, either hyperthyroidism or ophthalmopathy (not recorded which). V gene TRBV12-3 or TRBV12-4 combines with J gene TRBJ2-1; possibly TRBD1 for D (5 bases). The sequenced sample was peripheral blood or thyroid tissue (not recorded which). CDR3 DNA sequence: TGTGCCAGCAGCTCCCGGAGCAGGGATGAGCAGTTCTTC. Amino acids: CASSSRSRDEQFF.